This passage covers 32 T cell receptor beta chains from one sample sequenced in a study of T cell responses to AZD1222 COVID-19 vaccine. Sequencing used immunoSEQ multiplex PCR; TCRdb keeps in-frame clones, though not all of them. The sample yields tens of thousands of clones, about nine tenths seen once. The input for sequencing was peripheral blood, taken 28 days after the second AZD1222 dose. Receptors were obtained from an adult who received the AZD1222 COVID-19 vaccine.

This chain uses TRBV6-4 with TRBJ2-3; D is possibly TRBD2 (7 bases). Germline V gene sequence: CDR1 MRHNA, CDR2 SNTAGT. CDR3 size: 15 residues. The ends were cut back, 4 bases at V and 3 bases at J, with 14 bases in the middle. CDR3 sequence (DNA): TGTGCCAGCAGTGGCCTCGGGGGGCCTACAGATACGCAGTATTTT. Amino acids: CASSGLGGPTDTQYF.

V gene TRBV5-6 combines with J gene TRBJ2-7, with D perhaps given as TRBD1 or TRBD2 (5 bases each). Germline CDR1 and CDR2: SGHDT and YYEEEE. V lost 5 bases, J lost 7 bases, and 22 bases lay in between. The CDR3 is 15 residues long. The CDR3 protein is CASSSDKGRSREQYF. For the CDR3, the DNA is TGTGCCAGCAGTTCGGACAAGGGACGCTCGAGAGAGCAGTACTTC.

The rearrangement links TRBV7-9 to TRBJ2-7; 7 bases match TRBD1. The CDR3 extends over 14 amino acids. Germline V CDR1 and CDR2: SEHNR, FQNEAQ (reference sequence). Trimming took 1 base from V and 4 from J; bases not matched to a gene: 4. DNA of the CDR3: TGTGCCAGCAGCTTAGGACAGGGTCGATACGAGCAGTACTTC. Encoded protein: CASSLGQGRYEQYF.

The chain has TRBV7-8 and TRBJ2-3; 13 bases fit TRBD2. The V gene end was trimmed by 4 bases and the J gene end by 7 bases; junction bases not matched to a gene: 11. The germline V gene encodes CDR1 SGHVS and CDR2 FQNEAQ. This CDR3 has 17 residues. The CDR3 region has the DNA TGTGCCAGCAGCTCGGGACTAGCGGGGAGGTTGACGAATACGCAGTATTTT. Its protein product is CASSSGLAGRLTNTQYF.

The chain carries TRBV9 and TRBJ2-7; 10 bases map to TRBD1. Losses at the gene ends were 4 bases for V and 4 bases for J; bases not matched to a gene: 8. This CDR3 is 15 amino acids long. Germline CDR1 SGDLS, CDR2 YYNGEE. The CDR3 DNA follows: TGTGCCAGCAGCAAAGGGACAGGGGAGATGTACGAGCAGTACTTC. Translating it yields CASSKGTGEMYEQYF.

The rearrangement uses TRBV7-2 and TRBJ2-1, with 11 positions matching TRBD2. Germline V CDR1 and CDR2: SGHTA, FQGNSA. This CDR3 has 15 amino acids. V was clipped by 4 bases and J by 7 bases; unmatched bases: 6. Here the CDR3 DNA reads TGTGCCAGCAGCTCAGCCGGGACTAGCGGAAATGAGCAGTTCTTC. This codes for CASSSAGTSGNEQFF. The full variable domain, completed using reference TRBV7-2 and TRBJ2-1, is GAGVSQSPSNKVTEKGKDVELRCDPISGHTALYWYRQSLGQGLEFLIYFQGNSAPDKSGLPSDRFSAERTGGSVSTLTIQRTQQEDSAVYLCASSSAGTSGNEQFFGPGTRLTVL.

This clone was detected once. The rearrangement joins TRBV24-1 to TRBJ1-2, with D unclear. CDR1 and CDR2 from the germline V gene are KGHDR and SFDVKD. There are 12 residues in the CDR3. The V end was cut by 0 bases, the J end by 6 bases, with 4 bases between. The CDR3 region has the DNA TGTGCCACCAGTGATTTGGGGAATGGCTACACCTTC. It encodes CATSDLGNGYTF.

Only a few counts were recorded for this clone. Other DNA sequences within the sample encode an identical CDR3. The chain couples TRBV6-2 or TRBV6-3 to TRBJ1-5; D may be TRBD1 (5 bases). Germline assignment: CDR1 MNHEY and CDR2 SVGEGT. V was shortened by 2 bases and J by 1 base, with 6 bases between the two germline ends. The CDR3 covers 14 residues. DNA of the CDR3: TGTGCCAGCAGTTACGGGGGGAGCAATCAGCCCCAGCATTTT. Encoded protein: CASSYGGSNQPQHF.

This clone was seen once. This chain joins TRBV5-1 and TRBJ2-6, with D maybe TRBD1 (6 bases). Trimming took 2 bases from V and 0 from J, leaving 9 bases between them. CDR3 length: 16 residues. Germline V gene data show CDR1 as SGHRS and CDR2 as YFSETQ. The CDR3 DNA reads as TGCGCCAGCAGCTTACAGGGCGACTCTGGGGCCAACGTCCTGACTTTC. This translates into CASSLQGDSGANVLTF.

The rearrangement links TRBV11-2 to TRBJ1-6, with a tentative D call TRBD1 (6 bases). Germline V gene lookup returns CDR1 SGHAT and CDR2 FQNNGV. The CDR3 spans 17 residues. The V gene lost 1 base and the J gene lost 0 bases, with 10 bases spanning the gap. The CDR3, as DNA: TGTGCCAGCAGCTTAGGAGGACAGAGCTCCTATAATTCACCCCTCCACTTT. Its protein is CASSLGGQSSYNSPLHF.

The V call is TRBV3-1 (or the pseudogene TRBV3-2), the J call TRBJ1-5, with a weak D call TRBD1 (6 bases). Trimming stripped 3 bases from V and 3 bases from J, with 15 bases between. CDR1 LGHDT and CDR2 YNNKEL come from the germline V gene (reference sequence). The CDR3 runs to 16 residues. The CDR3 region has the DNA TGTGCCAGCAGCCACCAGGACAGTGGGATCAATCAGCCCCAGCATTTT. This codes for CASSHQDSGINQPQHF.

The CDR3 region is CASSPSGLVTDTQYF. In DNA, the CDR3 is TGTGCCAGCAGCCCATCGGGACTAGTAACAGATACGCAGTATTTT. V and J are TRBV9 and TRBJ2-3, with TRBD2 identical over 8 bases. CDR1 SGDLS and CDR2 YYNGEE come from the germline V gene. The CDR3 sequence is 15 residues long. J lost 3 bases, V lost 4 bases, and 7 bases had no gene match.

This sequence joins TRBV7-2 and TRBJ1-5, with 8 bases aligning to TRBD1. Germline assignment: CDR1 SGHTA and CDR2 FQGNSA. This CDR3 contains 13 residues. After removal of 4 bases from V and 11 bases from J, the junction contained 7 bases not matched to a gene. CDR3 DNA sequence: TGTGCCAGCAGCTCGCCCCCGGGACAGGCCCAGCATTTT. Its translation: CASSSPPGQAQHF.

This sequence joins TRBV6-5 and TRBJ1-2, with 7 bases that match TRBD1. V was pared by 2 bases and J by 8 bases, with 11 bases of the junction left unmatched. The CDR3 has 15 residues. Per the germline V gene, CDR1 is MNHEY and CDR2 is SVGAGI. The CDR3 region has the DNA TGTGCCAGCAGTTACCTTACGTCCCCAGGGGGGGGCTACACCTTC. Translated: CASSYLTSPGGGYTF.

The rearrangement uses TRBV2 and TRBJ1-5; possibly TRBD1 for D (6 bases). V gave up 4 bases and J gave up 4 bases, with 11 bases separating them. This CDR3 spans 14 amino acids. The germline V gene has CDR1 SNHLY and CDR2 FYNNEI. The CDR3 sequence is CASSAPQGNQPQHF. The CDR3 bases are TGTGCCAGCAGTGCCCCCCAGGGGAATCAGCCCCAGCATTTT.

The rearrangement links TRBV3-1 (or the pseudogene TRBV3-2) to TRBJ1-2, with D uncertain. Per the germline V gene, CDR1 is LGHDT and CDR2 is YNNKEL (reference sequence). The CDR3 contains 17 residues. V lost 2 bases to trimming and J lost 4 bases, with 20 bases between them. The CDR3 nucleotides are TGTGCCAGCAGCCAACTCTCGGAAGGATGGGAGAGCTATGGCTACACCTTC. Amino acids: CASSQLSEGWESYGYTF.

There are a few counts of this clone. The chain carries TRBV18 and TRBJ2-7, with D possibly matching TRBD1 (5 bases). V lost 3 bases and J lost 7, with 19 bases in between. The CDR3 has 15 amino acids. Germline V gives CDR1 KGHSH, CDR2 LQKENI. CDR3 protein: CASSPGLRQLREQYF. CDR3 DNA: TGTGCCAGCTCACCGGGTCTACGACAGTTGAGAGAGCAGTACTTC.

The chain uses TRBV27 and TRBJ2-1, with TRBD1 identical over 7 bases. The CDR3 length is 15 residues. CDR1 and CDR2 from the germline V gene are MNHEY and SMNVEV (reference sequence). The V gene end was trimmed by 7 bases and the J gene end by 6 bases; junction bases not matched to a gene: 12. CDR3 amino acids: CASTSTGTPFNEQFF. CDR3 sequence (DNA): TGTGCCAGCACCTCGACAGGGACGCCCTTCAATGAGCAGTTCTTC.

CDR3 sequence reads: CASSGLAGGSSYNEQFF. The DNA for the CDR3 is TGTGCCAGCAGCGGGCTAGCGGGGGGTAGCTCCTACAATGAGCAGTTCTTC. The chain links TRBV5-5 to TRBJ2-1, with 11 bases that match TRBD2. V lost 4 bases and J lost 0; bases outside the gene matches: 6. The CDR3 loop spans 17 amino acids. Germline CDR1 is SGHKS and CDR2 is YYEKEE (reference sequence).

The CDR3 DNA reads TGTGCCAGCAGCCCCGGGACAGGGGGACGCAATCAGCCCCAGCATTTT. Encoded protein: CASSPGTGGRNQPQHF. The chain is built from TRBV6-2 or TRBV6-3 and TRBJ1-5; 11 bases are a match to TRBD1. The CDR3 loop spans 16 amino acids. The ends lost 6 bases at V and 2 bases at J; junction bases unmatched: 6. The germline gives CDR1 MNHEY, CDR2 SVGEGT.

The rearrangement links TRBV5-1 to TRBJ1-1, with 9 bases lining up with TRBD1. V lost 5 bases, J lost 0 bases, and 5 bases stayed unmatched. The CDR3 totals 15 residues. Germline CDR1 reads SGHRS; CDR2 reads YFSETQ. CDR3 DNA sequence: TGCGCCAGCAGATCCGGGACAGGGATGAACACTGAAGCTTTCTTT. It translates to CASRSGTGMNTEAFF.

V is TRBV11-3 and J is TRBJ2-3, with 7 bases matching TRBD2. This CDR3 spans 15 amino acids. With 4 bases clipped from V and 2 bases from J, the junction kept 6 bases outside the gene matches. Germline CDR1 and CDR2: SGHNT and YENEEA. The CDR3 region has the DNA TGTGCCAGCAGCTACTCGGGACTACTCACAGATACGCAGTATTTT. Its protein is CASSYSGLLTDTQYF.

The J gene is TRBJ2-1, the V gene TRBV6-6; D might be TRBD1 (6 bases). The CDR3 extends over 16 amino acids. Trimming shortened V by 4 bases and J by 4 bases, and 17 bases separated the two germline ends. Germline CDR1 and CDR2: MNHNY and SVGAGI (reference sequence). CDR3: CASSFGKLGGYNEQFF. CDR3 DNA sequence: TGTGCCAGCAGTTTCGGCAAGCTAGGGGGATACAATGAGCAGTTCTTC.

This chain uses TRBV5-1 with TRBJ2-6; D gene uncertain. The V end lost 6 bases, the J end lost 1 base, and 8 bases lay between the germline ends. This CDR3 has 14 amino acids. Germline V gene data show CDR1 as SGHRS and CDR2 as YFSETQ. The CDR3 DNA sequence: TGCGCCAGCAAGGCAGAATCTGGGGCCAACGTCCTGACTTTC. This translates into CASKAESGANVLTF.

The V call is TRBV10-3, the J call TRBJ1-1; tentative D call: TRBD1 (6 bases). V was shortened by 2 bases and J by 5 bases, with 12 bases between the two germline ends. Looked up from germline, CDR1 is ENHRY and CDR2 is SYGVKD. The CDR3 runs to 14 residues. DNA of the CDR3: TGTGCCATCAGTGAGCTACAGGGAGGGACTGAAGCTTTCTTT. Amino acid sequence: CAISELQGGTEAFF.

The chain recombines TRBV7-2 with TRBJ1-2, with D perhaps matching TRBD1 (5 bases). The V end lost 1 base, the J end lost 8 bases, and 8 bases lay between the germline ends. Germline loops: CDR1 SGHTA, CDR2 FQGNSA. This CDR3 is built from 12 residues. The CDR3 DNA follows: TGTGCCAGCAGCTTAGATACAGGAGGCTACACCTTC. It yields the protein CASSLDTGGYTF.

This clone appeared a single time. The rearrangement uses TRBV7-9 and TRBJ1-2; the D gene is possibly TRBD1 (6 bases). Germline loops: CDR1 SEHNR, CDR2 FQNEAQ (reference sequence). Trimming took off 5 bases at V and 0 bases at J, with 19 bases between the two ends. The CDR3 covers 17 residues. CDR3 in amino acids: CASSIMGGVFSNYGYTF. The CDR3 DNA reads as TGTGCCAGCAGCATCATGGGGGGCGTCTTTTCTAACTATGGCTACACCTTC. Supplemented by reference TRBV7-9 and TRBJ1-2, the full variable domain reads DTGVSQNPRHKITKRGQNVTFRCDPISEHNRLYWYRQTLGQGPEFLTYFQNEAQLEKSRLLSDRFSAERPKGSFSTLEIQRTEQGDSAMYLCASSIMGGVFSNYGYTFGSGTRLTVV.

J is TRBJ2-7 and V is TRBV5-4; 14 bases are shared with TRBD2. This CDR3 is 18 amino acids long. V dropped 2 bases and J dropped 2; count of bases not matched to a gene: 9. Germline CDR1 SGHNT, CDR2 YYREEE (reference sequence). The CDR3 loop is CASSFGGTSGGTPYEQYF. The CDR3 DNA is TGTGCCAGCAGCTTTGGAGGGACTAGCGGGGGCACACCCTACGAGCAGTACTTC. The full variable domain, rest sourced from reference TRBV5-4 and TRBJ2-7, is ETGVTQSPTHLIKTRGQQVTLRCSSQSGHNTVSWYQQALGQGPQFIFQYYREEENGRGNFPPRFSGLQFPNYSSELNVNALELDDSALYLCASSFGGTSGGTPYEQYFGPGTRLTVT.

The CDR3 loop reads CASSFGLAGDTQYF. The DNA of the CDR3 is TGTGCCAGCAGTTTCGGACTAGCGGGGGATACGCAGTATTTT. The chain carries TRBV27 and TRBJ2-3, with TRBD2 matching over 12 bases. Unmatched junction bases numbered 1, after V lost 3 bases and J lost 6 bases. This CDR3 has 14 amino acids. Germline-derived CDR1 and CDR2 are MNHEY and SMNVEV (reference sequence).

The V and J genes are TRBV6-5 and TRBJ2-5; a weak D match, TRBD1 (6 bases). V shed 8 bases and J shed 5 bases, with 18 bases lying between them. The length of the CDR3 is 14 residues. The germline V gene encodes CDR1 MNHEY and CDR2 SVGAGI. CDR3 sequence (DNA): TGTGCCAGCGGTCGCTGGGGGCCTTCGGAGACCCAGTACTTC. Encoded protein: CASGRWGPSETQYF.

This sequence joins TRBV10-3 and TRBJ1-5; 8 bases map to TRBD1. V lost 4 bases to trimming and J lost 7 bases; unmatched junction nucleotides: 9. This CDR3 region has 15 residues. Germline CDR1 reads ENHRY; CDR2 reads SYGVKD. CDR3 DNA: TGTGCCATCAGTGGGACGCCAGGGGGCGGGCAGCCCCAGCATTTT. Residues: CAISGTPGGGQPQHF.

The chain recombines TRBV5-6 with TRBJ1-5, with D tentatively TRBD1 (5 bases). The germline V gene has CDR1 SGHDT and CDR2 YYEEEE. The CDR3 runs to 15 residues. Deletions cut 2 bases from V and 3 bases from J, with 12 bases between. This CDR3 reads CASSFSSGFNQPQHF. DNA for the CDR3: TGTGCCAGCAGCTTTTCATCAGGGTTCAATCAGCCCCAGCATTTT.